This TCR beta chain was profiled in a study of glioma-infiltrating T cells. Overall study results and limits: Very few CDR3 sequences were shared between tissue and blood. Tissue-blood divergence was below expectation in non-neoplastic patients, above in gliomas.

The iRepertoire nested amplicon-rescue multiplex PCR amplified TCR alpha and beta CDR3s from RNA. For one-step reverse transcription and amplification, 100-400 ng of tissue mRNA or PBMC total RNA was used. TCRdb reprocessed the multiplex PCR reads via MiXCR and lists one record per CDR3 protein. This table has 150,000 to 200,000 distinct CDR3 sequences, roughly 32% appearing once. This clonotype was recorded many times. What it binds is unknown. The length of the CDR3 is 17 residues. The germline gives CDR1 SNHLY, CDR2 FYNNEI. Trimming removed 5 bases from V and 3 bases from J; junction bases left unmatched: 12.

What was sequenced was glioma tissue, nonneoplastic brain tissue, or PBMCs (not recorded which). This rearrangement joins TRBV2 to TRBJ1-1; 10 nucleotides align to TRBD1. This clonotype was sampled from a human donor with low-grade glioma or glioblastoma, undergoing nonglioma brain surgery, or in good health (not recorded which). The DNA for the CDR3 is TGTGCCAGCAGTACCCCAGGGACAGGGGTTGAGGACACTGAAGCTTTCTTT. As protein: CASSTPGTGVEDTEAFF.